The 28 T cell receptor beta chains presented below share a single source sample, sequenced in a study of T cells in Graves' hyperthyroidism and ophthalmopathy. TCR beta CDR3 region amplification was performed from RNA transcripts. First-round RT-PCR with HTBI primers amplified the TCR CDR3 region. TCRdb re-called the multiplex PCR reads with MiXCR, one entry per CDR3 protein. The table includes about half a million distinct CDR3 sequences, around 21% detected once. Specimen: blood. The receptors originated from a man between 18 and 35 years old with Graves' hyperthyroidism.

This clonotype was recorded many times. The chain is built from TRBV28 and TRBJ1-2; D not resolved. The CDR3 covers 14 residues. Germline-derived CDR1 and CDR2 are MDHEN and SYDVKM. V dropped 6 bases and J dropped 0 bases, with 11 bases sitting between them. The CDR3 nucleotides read TGTGCCAGCAGCCTCGCCCACTCTAACTATGGCTACACCTTC. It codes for CASSLAHSNYGYTF.

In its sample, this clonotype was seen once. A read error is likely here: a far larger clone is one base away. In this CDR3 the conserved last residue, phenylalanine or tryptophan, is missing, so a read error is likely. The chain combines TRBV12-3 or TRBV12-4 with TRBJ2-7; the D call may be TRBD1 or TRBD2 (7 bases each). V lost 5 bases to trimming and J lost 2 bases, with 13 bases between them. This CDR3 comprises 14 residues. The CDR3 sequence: CASSPGGGPYEQYL. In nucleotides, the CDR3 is TGTGCCAGCAGTCCAGGGGGGGGACCCTACGAGCAGTACTTG.

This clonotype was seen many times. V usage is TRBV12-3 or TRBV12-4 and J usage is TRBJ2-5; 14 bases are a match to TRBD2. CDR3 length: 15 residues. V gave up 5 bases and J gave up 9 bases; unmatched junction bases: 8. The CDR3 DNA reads TGTGCCAGCAGTGAGACTAGCGGGGGGGTCTTCTCCCAGTACTTC. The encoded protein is CASSETSGGVFSQYF.

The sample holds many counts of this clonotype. The CDR3, as DNA: TGTGCCAGCAGTGAGAATACAGGGAACACTGAAGCTTTCTTT. This codes for CASSENTGNTEAFF. The chain uses TRBV25-1 and TRBJ1-1; weak D call: TRBD1 (5 bases). The germline V gene has CDR1 MGHDK and CDR2 SYGVNS. The V end lost 3 bases, the J end lost 1 base, and 9 bases lay between the germline ends. CDR3 length: 14 residues.

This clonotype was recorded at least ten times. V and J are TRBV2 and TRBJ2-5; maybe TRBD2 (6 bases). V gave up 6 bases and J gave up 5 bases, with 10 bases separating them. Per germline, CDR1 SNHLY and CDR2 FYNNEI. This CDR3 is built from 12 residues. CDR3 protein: CASRRLVETQYF. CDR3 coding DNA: TGTGCCAGCAGGAGACTAGTCGAGACCCAGTACTTC.

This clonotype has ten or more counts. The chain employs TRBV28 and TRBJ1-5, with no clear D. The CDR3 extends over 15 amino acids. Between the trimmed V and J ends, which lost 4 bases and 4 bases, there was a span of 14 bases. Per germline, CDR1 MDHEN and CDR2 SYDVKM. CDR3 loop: CASSYPGNPNQPQHF. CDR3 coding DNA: TGTGCCAGCAGTTACCCCGGGAACCCAAATCAGCCCCAGCATTTT.

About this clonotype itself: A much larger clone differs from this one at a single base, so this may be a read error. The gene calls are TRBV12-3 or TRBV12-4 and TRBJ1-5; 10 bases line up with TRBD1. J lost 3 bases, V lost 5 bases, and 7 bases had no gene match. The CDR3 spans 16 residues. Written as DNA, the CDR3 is TGTGCCAGCAGTATCGGGGACAGGGGAACCAATCAGCCCCAGCATTTT. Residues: CASSIGDRGTNQPQHF.

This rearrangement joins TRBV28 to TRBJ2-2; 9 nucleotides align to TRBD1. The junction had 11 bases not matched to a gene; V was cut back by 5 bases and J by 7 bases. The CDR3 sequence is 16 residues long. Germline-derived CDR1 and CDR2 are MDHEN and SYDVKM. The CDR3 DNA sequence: TGTGCCAGCAGTGCGGGCTCGGGACAGGGTAACGGGGAGCTGTTTTTT. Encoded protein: CASSAGSGQGNGELFF. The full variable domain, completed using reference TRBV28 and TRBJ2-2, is DVKVTQSSRYLVKRTGEKVFLECVQDMDHENMFWYRQDPGLGLRLIYFSYDVKMKEKGDIPEGYSVSREKKERFSLILESASTNQTSMYLCASSAGSGQGNGELFFGEGSRLTVL.

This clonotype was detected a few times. The CDR3 is CASSLVIRETQYF. CDR3 bases: TGTGCCAGCAGCCTAGTTATTAGGGAGACCCAGTACTTC. The gene calls are TRBV28 and TRBJ2-5; D gene unclear. The CDR3 runs 13 residues. Germline V CDR1 and CDR2: MDHEN, SYDVKM. Trimming took 6 bases from V and 5 from J, leaving 13 bases between them.

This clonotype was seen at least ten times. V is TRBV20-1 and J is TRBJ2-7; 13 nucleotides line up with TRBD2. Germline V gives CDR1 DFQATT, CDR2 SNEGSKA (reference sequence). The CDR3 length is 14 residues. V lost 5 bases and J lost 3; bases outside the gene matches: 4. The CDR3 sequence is CSARGTSGDYEQYF. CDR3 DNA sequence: TGCAGTGCTCGTGGGACTAGCGGGGACTACGAGCAGTACTTC.

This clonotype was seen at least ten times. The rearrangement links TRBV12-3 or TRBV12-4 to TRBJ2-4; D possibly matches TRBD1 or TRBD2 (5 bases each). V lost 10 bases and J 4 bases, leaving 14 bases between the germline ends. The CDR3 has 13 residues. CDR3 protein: CAKSPGRKNIQYF. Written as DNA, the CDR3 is TGTGCCAAATCTCCGGGACGGAAAAACATTCAGTACTTC.

This chain's CDR3 is CASRSGTGGGYGYTF. For the CDR3, the DNA is TGTGCCAGCAGGTCCGGGACAGGGGGAGGCTATGGCTACACCTTC. The chain recombines TRBV28 with TRBJ1-2, with 11 bases aligning to TRBD1. The CDR3 runs 15 residues. Germline V gene lookup returns CDR1 MDHEN and CDR2 SYDVKM. Losses at the gene ends were 6 bases for V and 4 bases for J; bases not matched to a gene: 7.

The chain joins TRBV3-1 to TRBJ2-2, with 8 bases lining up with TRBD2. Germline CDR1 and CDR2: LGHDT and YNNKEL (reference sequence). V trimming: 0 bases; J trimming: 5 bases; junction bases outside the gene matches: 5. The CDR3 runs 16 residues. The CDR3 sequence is CASSQEGLGVTGELFF. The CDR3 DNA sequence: TGTGCCAGCAGCCAAGAGGGACTAGGGGTAACCGGGGAGCTGTTTTTT.

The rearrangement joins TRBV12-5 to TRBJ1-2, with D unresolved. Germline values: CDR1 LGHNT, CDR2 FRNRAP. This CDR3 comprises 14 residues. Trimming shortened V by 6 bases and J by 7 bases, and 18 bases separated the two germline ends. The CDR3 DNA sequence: TGTGCTAGTGGCACCCCCCCGGGATCAACTGGCTACACCTTC. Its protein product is CASGTPPGSTGYTF. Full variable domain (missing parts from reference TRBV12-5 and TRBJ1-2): DARVTQTPRHKVTEMGQEVTMRCQPILGHNTVFWYRQTMMQGLELLAYFRNRAPLDDSGMPKDRFSAEMPDATLATLKIQPSEPRDSAVYFCASGTPPGSTGYTFGSGTRLTVV.

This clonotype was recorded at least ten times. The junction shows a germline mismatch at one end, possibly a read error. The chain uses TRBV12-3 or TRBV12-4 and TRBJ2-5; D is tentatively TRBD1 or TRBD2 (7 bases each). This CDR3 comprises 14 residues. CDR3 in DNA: TGCGCCAGCAGTCTGGCAGGGGGGGAAGAGACCCAGTACTTC. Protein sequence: CASSLAGGEETQYF.

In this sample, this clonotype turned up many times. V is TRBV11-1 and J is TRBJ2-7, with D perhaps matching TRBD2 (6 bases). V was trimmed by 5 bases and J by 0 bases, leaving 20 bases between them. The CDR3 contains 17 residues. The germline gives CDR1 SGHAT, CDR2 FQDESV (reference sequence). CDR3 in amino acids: CASSPRGVAASSYEQYF. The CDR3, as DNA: TGTGCCAGCAGCCCACGAGGGGTAGCGGCCAGCTCCTACGAGCAGTACTTC.

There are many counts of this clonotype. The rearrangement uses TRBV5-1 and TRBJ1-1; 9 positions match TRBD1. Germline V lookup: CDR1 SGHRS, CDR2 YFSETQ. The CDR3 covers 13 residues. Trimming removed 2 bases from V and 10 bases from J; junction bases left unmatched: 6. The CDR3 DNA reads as TGCGCCAGCAGCTTCGAGGGACAGGGAGGAGCTTTCTTT. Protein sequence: CASSFEGQGGAFF.

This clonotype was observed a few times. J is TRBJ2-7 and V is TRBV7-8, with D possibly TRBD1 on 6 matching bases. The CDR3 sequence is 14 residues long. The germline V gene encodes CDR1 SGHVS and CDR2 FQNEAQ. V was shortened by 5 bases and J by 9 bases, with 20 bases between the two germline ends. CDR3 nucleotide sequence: TGTGCCAGCAGCCAACACCGGGACAAAGATGGGCAGTACTTC. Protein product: CASSQHRDKDGQYF. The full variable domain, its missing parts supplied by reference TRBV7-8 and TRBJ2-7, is GAGVSQSPRYKVAKRGQDVALRCDPISGHVSLFWYQQALGQGPEFLTYFQNEAQLDKSGLPSDRFFAERPEGSVSTLKIQRTQQEDSAVYLCASSQHRDKDGQYFGPGTRLTVT.

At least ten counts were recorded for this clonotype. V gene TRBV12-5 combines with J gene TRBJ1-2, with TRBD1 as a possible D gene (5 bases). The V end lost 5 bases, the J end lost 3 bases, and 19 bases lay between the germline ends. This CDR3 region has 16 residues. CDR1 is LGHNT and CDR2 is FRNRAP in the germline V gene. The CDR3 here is CASGGRSRGVDYGYTF. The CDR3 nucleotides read TGTGCTAGTGGTGGCCGATCTCGGGGGGTCGACTATGGCTACACCTTC.

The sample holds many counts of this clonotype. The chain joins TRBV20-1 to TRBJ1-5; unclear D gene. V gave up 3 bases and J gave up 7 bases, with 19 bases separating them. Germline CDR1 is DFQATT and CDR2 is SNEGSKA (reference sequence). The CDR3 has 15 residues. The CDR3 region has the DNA TGCAGTGCTAGTAACGCAGCTAGAGAAGTCCAGCCCCAGCATTTT. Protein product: CSASNAAREVQPQHF.

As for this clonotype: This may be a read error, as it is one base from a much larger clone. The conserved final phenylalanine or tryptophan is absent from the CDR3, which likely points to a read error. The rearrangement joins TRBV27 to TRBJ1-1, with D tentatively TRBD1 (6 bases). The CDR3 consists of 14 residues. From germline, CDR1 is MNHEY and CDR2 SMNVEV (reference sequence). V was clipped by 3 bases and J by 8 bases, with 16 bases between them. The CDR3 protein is CASSLGGAAAEAFV. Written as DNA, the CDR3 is TGTGCCAGCAGTTTGGGGGGGGCCGCCGCAGAAGCTTTCGTT.

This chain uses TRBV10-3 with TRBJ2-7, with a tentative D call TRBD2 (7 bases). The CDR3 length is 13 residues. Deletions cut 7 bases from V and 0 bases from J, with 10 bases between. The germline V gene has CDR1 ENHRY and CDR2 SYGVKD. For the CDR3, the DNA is TGTGCCATCATGGCGGGGGCCTCCTACGAGCAGTACTTC. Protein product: CAIMAGASYEQYF.

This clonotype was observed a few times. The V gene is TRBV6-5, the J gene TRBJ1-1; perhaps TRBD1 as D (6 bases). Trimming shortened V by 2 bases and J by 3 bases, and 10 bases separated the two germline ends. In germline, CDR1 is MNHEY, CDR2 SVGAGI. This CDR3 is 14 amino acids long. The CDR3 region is CASSYGRGDTEAFF. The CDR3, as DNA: TGTGCCAGCAGTTACGGCAGGGGCGACACTGAAGCTTTCTTT.

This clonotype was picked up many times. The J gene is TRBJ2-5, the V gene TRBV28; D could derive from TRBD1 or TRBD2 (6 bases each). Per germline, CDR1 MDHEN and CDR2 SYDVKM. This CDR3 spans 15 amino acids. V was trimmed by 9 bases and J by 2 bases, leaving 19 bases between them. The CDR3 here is CASTFDGGQQETQYF. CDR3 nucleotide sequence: TGTGCCAGTACTTTTGACGGGGGCCAACAAGAGACCCAGTACTTC.

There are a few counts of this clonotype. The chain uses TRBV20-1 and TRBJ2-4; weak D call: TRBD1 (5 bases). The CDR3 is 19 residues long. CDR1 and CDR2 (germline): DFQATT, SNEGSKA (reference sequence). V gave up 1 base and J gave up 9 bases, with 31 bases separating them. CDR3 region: CSARGSFDSSGARRGIQYF. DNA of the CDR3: TGCAGTGCTAGAGGGAGTTTCGACTCTAGTGGGGCCCGAAGAGGCATTCAGTACTTC.

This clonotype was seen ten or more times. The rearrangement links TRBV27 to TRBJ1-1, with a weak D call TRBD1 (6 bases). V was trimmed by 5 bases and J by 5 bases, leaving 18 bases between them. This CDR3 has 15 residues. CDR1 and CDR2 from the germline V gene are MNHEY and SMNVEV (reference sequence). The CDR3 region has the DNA TGTGCCAGCAGTGTTGAGGGGGGATTGGGAACTGAAGCTTTCTTT. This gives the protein CASSVEGGLGTEAFF.

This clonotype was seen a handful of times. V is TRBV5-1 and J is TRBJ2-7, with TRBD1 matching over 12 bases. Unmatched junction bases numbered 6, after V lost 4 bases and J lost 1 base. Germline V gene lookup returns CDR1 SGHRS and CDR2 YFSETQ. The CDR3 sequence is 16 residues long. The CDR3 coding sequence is TGCGCCAGCAGCCACCGGGACAGGGGGCTATCCTACGAGCAGTACTTC. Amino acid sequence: CASSHRDRGLSYEQYF.

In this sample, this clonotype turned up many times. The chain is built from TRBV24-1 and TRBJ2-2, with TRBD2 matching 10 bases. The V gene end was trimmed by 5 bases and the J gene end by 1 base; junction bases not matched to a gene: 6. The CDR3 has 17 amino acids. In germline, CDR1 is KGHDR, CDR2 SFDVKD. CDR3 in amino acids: CATSGPSGGQNTGELFF. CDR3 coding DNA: TGTGCCACCAGTGGGCCTAGCGGGGGCCAGAACACCGGGGAGCTGTTTTTT.